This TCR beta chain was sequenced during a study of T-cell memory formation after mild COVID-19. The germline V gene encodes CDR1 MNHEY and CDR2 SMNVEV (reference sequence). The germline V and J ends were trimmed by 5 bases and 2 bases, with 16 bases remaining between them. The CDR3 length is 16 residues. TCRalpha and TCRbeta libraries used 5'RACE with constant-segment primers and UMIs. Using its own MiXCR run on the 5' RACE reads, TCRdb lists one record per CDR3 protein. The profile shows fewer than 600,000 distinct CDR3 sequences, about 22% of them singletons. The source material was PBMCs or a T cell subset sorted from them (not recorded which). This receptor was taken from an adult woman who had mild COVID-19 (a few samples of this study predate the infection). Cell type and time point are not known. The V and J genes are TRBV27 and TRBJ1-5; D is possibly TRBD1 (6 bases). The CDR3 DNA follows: TGTGCCAGCAGTACTTATCGGGGGGCTGGCAATCAGCCCCAGCATTTT. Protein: CASSTYRGAGNQPQHF.